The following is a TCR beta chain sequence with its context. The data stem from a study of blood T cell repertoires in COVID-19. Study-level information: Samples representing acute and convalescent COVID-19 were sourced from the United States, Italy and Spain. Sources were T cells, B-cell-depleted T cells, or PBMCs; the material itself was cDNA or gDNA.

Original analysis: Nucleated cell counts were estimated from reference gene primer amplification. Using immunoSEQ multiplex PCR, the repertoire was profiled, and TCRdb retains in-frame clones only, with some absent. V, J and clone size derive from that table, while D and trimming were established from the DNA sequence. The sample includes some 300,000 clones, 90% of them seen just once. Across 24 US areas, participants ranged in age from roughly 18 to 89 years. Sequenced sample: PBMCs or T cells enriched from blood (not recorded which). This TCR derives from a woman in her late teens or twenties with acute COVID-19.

The CDR3 reads CATSMGEGGYGYTF. CDR3 coding DNA: TGCGCCACCTCGATGGGGGAGGGTGGCTATGGCTACACCTTC. This chain links TRBV5-1 with TRBJ1-2, with a weak D call TRBD1 (5 bases). V lost 9 bases, J lost 4 bases, and 19 bases lay in between. CDR1 is SGHRS, CDR2 YFSETQ, per germline. This CDR3 is built from 14 residues. The variable domain in full, completed from reference TRBV5-1 and TRBJ1-2, reads KAGVTQTPRYLIKTRGQQVTLSCSPISGHRSVSWYQQTPGQGLQFLFEYFSETQRNKGNFPGRFSGRQFSNSRSEMNVSTLELGDSALYLCATSMGEGGYGYTFGSGTRLTVV.